These 6 T cell receptor beta chains originate from one sample sequenced in a study of control samples from healthy donors and cancer patients. Assay used: immunoSEQ multiplex PCR; TCRdb lists only in-frame clones, some missing. The data show about 180,000 clones, over 85% seen once. Sequencing used blood. All receptors derive from a man aged 30 to 39 in good health.

V is TRBV19 and J is TRBJ1-5; D is undetermined. The CDR3 runs to 16 residues. Germline V gene data show CDR1 as LNHDA and CDR2 as SQIVND (reference sequence). V lost 1 base and J 4 bases, leaving 14 bases between the germline ends. In DNA, the CDR3 is TGTGCCAGTAGTATAGGAGTGATTGTGGGGAATCAGCCCCAGCATTTT. This encodes CASSIGVIVGNQPQHF.

V usage is TRBV18 and J usage is TRBJ2-7, with TRBD2 matching 7 bases. The ends lost 6 bases at V and 4 bases at J; junction bases unmatched: 3. Germline V gene sequence: CDR1 KGHSH, CDR2 LQKENI. The CDR3 totals 12 residues. CDR3 region: CASSRDYYEQYF. CDR3 sequence (DNA): TGTGCCAGCTCGAGGGACTATTACGAGCAGTACTTC.

A few counts support this clone. The chain uses TRBV27 and TRBJ1-4; D possibly corresponds to TRBD1 (5 bases). The germline gives CDR1 MNHEY, CDR2 SMNVEV (reference sequence). The CDR3 totals 15 residues. Trimming removed 1 base at V and 8 bases at J, with 14 bases between. The CDR3 bases are TGTGCCAGCAGTTTATTCACAGGATTCGACGAAAAACTGTTTTTT. This encodes CASSLFTGFDEKLFF. Using reference TRBV27 and TRBJ1-4 for the parts outside the CDR3, the full variable domain is EAQVTQNPRYLITVTGKKLTVTCSQNMNHEYMSWYRQDPGLGLRQIYYSMNVEVTDKGDVPEGYKVSRKEKRNFPLILESPSPNQTSLYFCASSLFTGFDEKLFFGSGTQLSVL.

This chain joins TRBV2 and TRBJ1-1; 7 bases map to TRBD1. Germline CDR1 is SNHLY and CDR2 is FYNNEI. V shed 8 bases and J 1 base; nucleotides not matched to a gene: 13. This CDR3 has 16 residues. This CDR3 is CASLGQERRGNTEAFF. CDR3 DNA sequence: TGTGCCAGCCTTGGACAGGAAAGACGGGGGAACACTGAAGCTTTCTTT.

The J gene is TRBJ2-7, the V gene TRBV5-1, with 9 bases matching TRBD1. The CDR3 sequence is 15 residues long. The germline gives CDR1 SGHRS, CDR2 YFSETQ. Trimming cost V 4 bases and J 3 bases; bases outside gene matches: 8. CDR3 sequence reads: CASSPAGTGFYEQYF. Written as DNA, the CDR3 is TGCGCCAGCAGCCCTGCAGGGACAGGGTTCTACGAGCAGTACTTC. The entire variable domain, with the rest obtained from reference TRBV5-1 and TRBJ2-7, is as follows: KAGVTQTPRYLIKTRGQQVTLSCSPISGHRSVSWYQQTPGQGLQFLFEYFSETQRNKGNFPGRFSGRQFSNSRSEMNVSTLELGDSALYLCASSPAGTGFYEQYFGPGTRLTVT.

This clone was observed once. J is TRBJ1-1 and V is TRBV28; D is possibly TRBD1 (5 bases). The CDR3 sequence is 14 residues long. CDR1 MDHEN and CDR2 SYDVKM come from the germline V gene. V gave up 4 bases and J gave up 8 bases, with 17 bases separating them. CDR3: CASSSAGVTVEAFF. DNA of the CDR3: TGTGCCAGCAGTTCCGCCGGGGTGACAGTAGAAGCTTTCTTT.